The T cell receptor beta chain under discussion was sequenced for a study of blood T cell repertoires in COVID-19 (dated by TCRdb to about 2020). Turning to the overall study: Samples from collaborators originated in the United States, Italy and Spain and spanned both the acute and convalescent phases of COVID-19. The material from the prospective study consisted of cDNA or gDNA derived from T cells, B-cell-depleted T cells, or PBMCs. A de-identified subject ID, COVID-19 status, age in years and sex were almost always included in the sample metadata. Where available, HLA class I and class II types were obtained from metadata supplied by the sample provider rather than from assay-based typing. Samples came from the ongoing ImmuneRACE study (first 160 participants) plus 1,254 subjects from 6 global collaborators. A freely available public database, intended as a resource for researchers studying the immune response to SARS-CoV-2, is where the repertoires were released. Subjects who had been exposed to COVID-19, were actively infected with it, or had recovered from it provided the deeply sampled blood TCRbeta repertoires that made up the dataset. Overall study outcomes, separate from this receptor: The amount of clinical and demographic metadata varied by source and participant and was provided uncurated.

At the junction V is shortened by 1 base and J by 3 bases, with 6 bases in between. CDR1 and CDR2 were assigned from the germline V gene as SGHAT and FQNNGV. The CDR3, from cysteine to phenylalanine, totals 14 residues. The DNA shown is the 42-base CDR3, in frame from base 1. Collaborating institutions collected whole blood in K2EDTA tubes following their own protocols. For TCRbeta analysis, collaborators shipped samples as frozen whole blood, isolated PBMCs, or DNA extracted from either of those sample types. TCRbeta CDR3 regions were amplified from genomic DNA using the immunoSEQ Assay, a bias-controlled multiplex PCR. The paper's data handling went like this. Nucleated cell counts per sample were estimated from amplification of reference gene primers within the assay. Sequence reads were collapsed and filtered to measure the absolute abundance of every unique TCRbeta CDR3 rearrangement. For each sample, productive Simpson clonality was calculated as the square root of Simpson's diversity index across productive rearrangements. TCRdb holds this immuneACCESS table with in-frame rearrangements only. Some clones are missing; in checked studies, unresolved V genes explain under half, and the rest has no known cause. That table supplies the V and J calls and clone size; D and trimming were determined from the DNA. This sample has around 74,000 clones in its table, and about 90% of those were observed once. The ten largest clones capture over 4% of the sample.

About this clone: What this receptor recognizes is not known. Qualities for individual bases were not recorded, and no much larger clone is one base off.

This TCR was sampled from a man aged 45-65 years with active COVID-19. Sequences were obtained from peripheral blood. The chain is encoded by TRBV11-2 joined to TRBJ2-2; no D gene is confidently identified. This receptor carries the CDR3 CASSLAPYTGELFF. Here is the DNA: TGTGCCAGCAGCTTAGCTCCCTACACCGGGGAGCTGTTTTTT. The variable domain in full, with residues beyond the CDR3 obtained from the reference TRBV11-2 and TRBJ2-2 genes, is EAGVAQSPRYKIIEKRQSVAFWCNPISGHATLYWYQQILGQGPKLLIQFQNNGVVDDSQLPKDRFSAERLKGVDSTLKIQPAKLEDSAVYLCASSLAPYTGELFFGEGSRLTVL.